This T cell receptor (beta chain) was profiled in a study of blood T cell repertoires in COVID-19. As for the study in general: Samples representing acute and convalescent COVID-19 were sourced from the United States, Italy and Spain.

The sample holds one count of this clone. Authors' processing steps: Amplification with reference gene primers provided the estimates of nucleated cell counts. The data were produced by immunoSEQ multiplex PCR, yet TCRdb's version contains in-frame clones alone and is incomplete. V and J calls and clone size are copied from that table; D and trimming were computed from the DNA. The repertoire holds roughly 200,000 clones, with 88% as singletons. The CDR3 runs 12 residues. V dropped 0 bases and J dropped 6 bases, with 6 bases sitting between them. The germline gives CDR1 KGHSY, CDR2 FQNENV. The V gene is TRBV16, the J gene TRBJ2-7, with D uncertain. Specimen: peripheral blood. This TCR was recovered from a man between 65 and 79 years old with acute or convalescent COVID-19. In nucleotides, the CDR3 is TGTGCCAGCAGCCAATCCCCAGTCGAGCAGTACTTC. This codes for CASSQSPVEQYF.